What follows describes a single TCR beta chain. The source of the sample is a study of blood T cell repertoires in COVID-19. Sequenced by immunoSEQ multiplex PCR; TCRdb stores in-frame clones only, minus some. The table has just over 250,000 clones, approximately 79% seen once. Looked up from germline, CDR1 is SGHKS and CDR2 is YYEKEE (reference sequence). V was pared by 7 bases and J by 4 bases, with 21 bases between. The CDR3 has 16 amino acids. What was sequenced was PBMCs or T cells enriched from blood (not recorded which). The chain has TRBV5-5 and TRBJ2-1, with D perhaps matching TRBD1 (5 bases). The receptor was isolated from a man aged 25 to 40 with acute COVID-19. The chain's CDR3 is CASGHYTGTMYNEQFF. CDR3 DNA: TGTGCCAGCGGGCACTATACAGGAACTATGTACAATGAGCAGTTCTTC.